The 9 T cell receptor beta chains in this list originate from one sample, sequenced in a study of cytomegalovirus exposure and HLA in healthy donors. PCR used 60 Vbeta primers and 13 Jbeta primers. Libraries were prepared by immunoSEQ multiplex PCR; TCRdb keeps only in-frame clonotypes and omits some of them. The sample records fewer than 250,000 clones, 82% being singletons. Sequencing was performed on PBMCs. The receptors originated from a man aged 40-49 years in good health and CMV-seropositive.

The chain is built from TRBV2 and TRBJ2-3; no definite D call. The germline V gene has CDR1 SNHLY and CDR2 FYNNEI. The germline V and J ends were trimmed by 4 bases and 7 bases, with 12 bases remaining between them. The CDR3 consists of 13 residues. The DNA for the CDR3 is TGTGCCAGCAGTGTCTACGAGAGAAATACGCAGTATTTT. This sequence encodes CASSVYERNTQYF. Full variable domain (missing parts from reference TRBV2 and TRBJ2-3): EPEVTQTPSHQVTQMGQEVILRCVPISNHLYFYWYRQILGQKVEFLVSFYNNEISEKSEIFDDQFSVERPDGSNFTLKIRSTKLEDSAMYFCASSVYERNTQYFGPGTRLTVL.

This clone has a handful of counts. The chain links TRBV28 to TRBJ1-5; 8 bases line up with TRBD1. Germline CDR1 MDHEN, CDR2 SYDVKM. V dropped 6 bases and J dropped 7; count of bases not matched to a gene: 8. The CDR3 sequence is 14 residues long. CDR3 protein: CASSSGQANQPQHF. The CDR3, as DNA: TGTGCCAGCAGCTCGGGACAGGCGAACCAGCCCCAGCATTTT.

The chain recombines TRBV30 with TRBJ2-7; 10 nucleotides agree with TRBD2. The CDR3 is 12 residues long. J lost 6 bases, V lost 8 bases, and 7 bases had no gene match. From germline, CDR1 is GTSNPN and CDR2 SVGIG (reference sequence). CDR3 DNA sequence: TGTGCCGCCAGCGGGAGGGTTGCCGAGCAGTACTTC. Amino acid sequence: CAASGRVAEQYF.

The chain combines TRBV7-8 with TRBJ2-3; TRBD2 agrees at 7 bases. The CDR3 extends over 14 amino acids. The germline V gene has CDR1 SGHVS and CDR2 FQNEAQ. Trimming cost V 4 bases and J 4 bases; bases outside gene matches: 5. CDR3 amino acids: CASSSGLGPDTQYF. CDR3 bases: TGTGCCAGCAGCTCCGGACTAGGGCCAGATACGCAGTATTTT. Full variable domain (remainder filled in from reference TRBV7-8 and TRBJ2-3): GAGVSQSPRYKVAKRGQDVALRCDPISGHVSLFWYQQALGQGPEFLTYFQNEAQLDKSGLPSDRFFAERPEGSVSTLKIQRTQQEDSAVYLCASSSGLGPDTQYFGPGTRLTVL.

V is TRBV5-5 and J is TRBJ1-2; 7 nucleotides line up with TRBD1. Germline V gene lookup returns CDR1 SGHKS and CDR2 YYEKEE (reference sequence). The CDR3 extends over 17 amino acids. J was trimmed by 1 base and V by 4 bases; bases with no gene match: 13. CDR3 in DNA: TGTGCCAGCAGCCCACCGGACAGGCTTGGGGATAACTATGGCTACACCTTC. Translated, it gives CASSPPDRLGDNYGYTF.

The V gene is TRBV28, the J gene TRBJ1-2; D remains unclear. The V end was cut by 10 bases, the J end by 3 bases, with 12 bases between. The CDR3 consists of 12 residues. The germline V gene encodes CDR1 MDHEN and CDR2 SYDVKM. CDR3 residues: CATLDLDYGYTF. The DNA of the CDR3 is TGTGCCACCTTAGATCTCGACTATGGCTACACCTTC.

The chain carries TRBV30 and TRBJ1-2; D remains ambiguous. The CDR3 sequence is 14 residues long. Germline CDR1 GTSNPN, CDR2 SVGIG (reference sequence). V was trimmed by 0 bases and J by 2 bases, leaving 10 bases between them. The CDR3 here is CAWSVTFVNYGYTF. The CDR3 DNA is TGTGCCTGGAGTGTAACATTCGTCAACTATGGCTACACCTTC. Together with reference TRBV30 and TRBJ1-2, the CDR3 gives the full variable domain: SQTIHQWPATLVQPVGSPLSLECTVEGTSNPNLYWYRQAAGRGLQLLFYSVGIGQISSEVPQNLSASRPQDRQFILSSKKLLLSDSGFYLCAWSVTFVNYGYTFGSGTRLTVV.

V and J are TRBV7-9 and TRBJ1-4; 8 bases are shared with TRBD1. V lost 5 bases and J lost 8; bases outside the gene matches: 10. Looked up from germline, CDR1 is SEHNR and CDR2 is FQNEAQ (reference sequence). The CDR3 contains 15 residues. In DNA form, the CDR3 reads TGTGCCAGCAGCCCTCCCAGGGGGCGGACGGAAAAACTGTTTTTT. It is translated as CASSPPRGRTEKLFF.

The chain has TRBV4-1 and TRBJ1-6; possible D gene TRBD1, 5 bases. There are 16 residues in the CDR3. In germline, CDR1 is MGHRA, CDR2 YSYEKL. V lost 1 base and J lost 8, with 15 bases in between. The CDR3, as DNA: TGCGCCAGCAGCCAAGCCACCGGGACTTCGTATTCACCCCTCCACTTT. This translates into CASSQATGTSYSPLHF.